Included here is one TCR beta chain sequence, with context. The protocol was immunoSEQ multiplex PCR, while the TCRdb copy is restricted to in-frame clones and leaves out a portion. This sample has about 410,000 clones, with 89% found just once. The CDR3 extends over 13 amino acids. V lost 4 bases and J 7 bases, leaving 14 bases between the germline ends. CDR1 is SGHTS and CDR2 is YDEGEE in the germline V gene. These data are taken from a study of blood T cell repertoires in COVID-19. The sequenced material came from peripheral blood. The sequence derives from a woman aged 35 to 49 with COVID-19, enrolled during active disease. The rearrangement joins TRBV5-8 to TRBJ1-1; the D is unclear. CDR3 protein: CASSPRRGNEAFF. In nucleotides, the CDR3 is TGTGCCAGCAGCCCTCGGCGGGGAAATGAAGCTTTCTTT.